A selection of T cell receptor beta chains follows, all from one sample in a study of blood T cell repertoires in COVID-19. Generated by immunoSEQ multiplex PCR, the TCRdb table keeps only in-frame clones and is missing some. The sample holds approximately 190,000 clones, roughly 80% seen once. What was sequenced was peripheral blood. All receptors derive from a man in his sixties with active or convalescent COVID-19. The CDR3 runs from the conserved cysteine through the conserved F or W. The order of the fields is J gene, D gene, clone size, V gene, CDR3 length, CDR3 DNA, CDR3 protein. A D gene is named only where the DNA matches it firmly. Where a row states a size, it is once, few, many or the class of an expanded clone; other rows omit it.

>TRBJ2-5|TRBD1|-|TRBV3-1/TRBV3-2|14
TGTGCCAGCAGCCAGACAGGGGGCAAAGAGACCCAGTACTTC
CASSQTGGKETQYF
>TRBJ1-1|TRBD1|-|TRBV5-1|15
TGCGCCAGCAGCCTACATGGACAGGGTGACACTGAAGCTTTCTTT
CASSLHGQGDTEAFF
>TRBJ2-5|-|-|TRBV7-7|13
TGTGCCAGCAGCCGTGGGAGGGGGGAGACCCAGTACTTC
CASSRGRGETQYF
>TRBJ2-7|TRBD2|-|TRBV7-2|18
TGTGCCAGCAGCTTAAGAGCGGCTAGCGGTACGAGCTCCTACGAGCAGTACTTC
CASSLRAASGTSSYEQYF
>TRBJ2-7|TRBD2|few|TRBV5-4|14
TGTGCCAGCAGGACACTAGCGGGAGTAGGAGAGCAGTACTTC
CASRTLAGVGEQYF
>TRBJ2-1|TRBD2|once|TRBV19|16
TGTGCCAGTATCAGGACTAGCGCGAGCTCCTACAATGAGCAGTTCTTC
CASIRTSASSYNEQFF
>TRBJ1-3|-|-|TRBV10-3|14
TGTGCCATCAGTGAGTCGGCAGGCAGAAACACCATATATTTT
CAISESAGRNTIYF
>TRBJ2-7|-|-|TRBV20-1|11
TGCAGTGCTAGTTTCCGGGACGAGCAGTACTTC
CSASFRDEQYF
>TRBJ1-3|-|many|TRBV4-3|15
TGCGCCAGCAGCCAAGACGAGGGCAGAGAAAACACCATATATTTT
CASSQDEGRENTIYF
>TRBJ2-6|-|-|TRBV4-2|18
TGTGCCAGCAGCCAACAGGGGCGGGGGATGTGGGGGGCCAACGTCCTGACTTTC
CASSQQGRGMWGANVLTF
>TRBJ1-1|-|-|TRBV28|14
TGTGCCAGCAGTTTAGCGGGGGTGAACGCTGAAGCTTTCTTT
CASSLAGVNAEAFF
>TRBJ1-2|-|-|TRBV25-1|15
TGTGCCAGCAGTGAACAGGCAGGGTTCGACTATGGCTACACCTTC
CASSEQAGFDYGYTF
>TRBJ2-7|TRBD2|-|TRBV28|14
TGTGCCAGCAGTCTAGCGGGACCCTCCTACGAGCAGTACTTC
CASSLAGPSYEQYF
>TRBJ1-4|-|-|TRBV5-6|12
TGTGCCAGCGGCAGGTTAAATGAAAAACTGTTTTTT
CASGRLNEKLFF
>TRBJ2-1|TRBD2|-|TRBV3-1/TRBV3-2|11
TGTGCCAGCAGCTCTAGCGGGAGGCGATTCTTC
CASSSSGRRFF
>TRBJ2-7|-|-|TRBV7-6|13
TGTGCCAGCAGCTTAATCGAGGCTGGCGAGCAGTACTTC
CASSLIEAGEQYF